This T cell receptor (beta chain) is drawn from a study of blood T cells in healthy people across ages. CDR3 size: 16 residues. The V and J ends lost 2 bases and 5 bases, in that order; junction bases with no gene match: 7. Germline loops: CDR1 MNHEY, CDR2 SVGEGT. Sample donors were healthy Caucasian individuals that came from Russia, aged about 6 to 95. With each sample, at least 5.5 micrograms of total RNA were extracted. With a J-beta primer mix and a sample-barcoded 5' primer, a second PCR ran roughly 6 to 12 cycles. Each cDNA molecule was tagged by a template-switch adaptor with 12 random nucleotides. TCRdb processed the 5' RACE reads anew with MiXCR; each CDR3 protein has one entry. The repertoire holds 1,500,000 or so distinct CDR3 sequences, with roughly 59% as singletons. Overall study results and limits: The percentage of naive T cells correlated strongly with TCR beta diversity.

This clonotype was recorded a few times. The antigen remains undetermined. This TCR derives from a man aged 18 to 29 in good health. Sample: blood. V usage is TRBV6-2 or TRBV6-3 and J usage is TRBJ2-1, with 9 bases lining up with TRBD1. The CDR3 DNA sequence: TGTGCCAGCAGTTACGACGGACAGGGGATCCACAATGAGCAGTTCTTC. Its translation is CASSYDGQGIHNEQFF.